The clone carrying this T cell receptor beta chain was counted a few times. To make TCR beta libraries, researchers used iRepertoire HTBI primers and Arm-PCR of CDR3 regions. Original data processing: Taken together, the samples had fewer than 70 TRBV and more than 11 TRBJ segments identified. TCRdb ran MiXCR on the multiplex PCR reads and lists one entry per CDR3 protein. The authors' filters were not applied to this entry. The data hold some 340,000 distinct CDR3 sequences, with approximately 25% observed a single time. CDR3 length equals 14 residues. Trimming removed 6 bases at V and 3 bases at J, with 12 bases between. The germline gives CDR1 MNHNS, CDR2 SASEGT. The data stem from a study of regulatory T cells in long-lasting Graves disease. The time point: persistent/refractory GD, antithyroid drugs over 5 years with positive TRAb. The TCR library was made from RNA that had been extracted from PBMCs in TRIzol.

V is TRBV6-1 and J is TRBJ2-1; maybe TRBD2 (6 bases). The sequence came from a woman aged 40 to 50 with Graves disease. Source: peripheral blood mononuclear cells (PBMCs), taken when the disease was refractory, from a patient treated with antithyroid drugs. The CDR3 nucleotides read TGTGCCAGCAGCGAGACTAGTGACTACAATGAGCAGTTCTTC. Translation gives CASSETSDYNEQFF.